This T cell receptor beta chain is from a study of CD8 T cells in ankylosing spondylitis. Regarding the study as a whole: Certain motif variants had earlier been reported in reactive arthritis synovial fluid and blood. CD8+ by phenotype, disease-linked clones were relatively rare in peripheral blood.

As the method for making TCR beta libraries, quantitative 5'-RACE with molecular barcodes was used. TCRdb independently ran MiXCR on the 5' RACE reads; one entry per CDR3 protein. The sample consists of approximately 69,000 distinct CDR3 sequences, less than 6% of them appearing once. This clonotype was found many times. The antigen is unknown. Germline values: CDR1 SGHDT, CDR2 YYEEEE. The length of the CDR3 is 16 residues. J was trimmed by 0 bases and V by 1 base; bases with no gene match: 5. The source is a male donor with ankylosing spondylitis or in good health (not recorded which). Sequences were obtained from blood, either unsorted or a sorted T cell fraction (not recorded which). The chain employs TRBV5-6 and TRBJ2-7, with TRBD2 matching over 9 bases. As DNA, the CDR3 is TGTGCCAGCAGCTTGTCTTTAGCGGGGGACTCCTACGAGCAGTACTTC. Its protein product is CASSLSLAGDSYEQYF. The complete variable domain, with remaining parts taken from reference TRBV5-6 and TRBJ2-7, reads DAGVTQSPTHLIKTRGQQVTLRCSPKSGHDTVSWYQQALGQGPQFIFQYYEEEERQRGNFPDRFSGHQFPNYSSELNVNALLLGDSALYLCASSLSLAGDSYEQYFGPGTRLTVT.